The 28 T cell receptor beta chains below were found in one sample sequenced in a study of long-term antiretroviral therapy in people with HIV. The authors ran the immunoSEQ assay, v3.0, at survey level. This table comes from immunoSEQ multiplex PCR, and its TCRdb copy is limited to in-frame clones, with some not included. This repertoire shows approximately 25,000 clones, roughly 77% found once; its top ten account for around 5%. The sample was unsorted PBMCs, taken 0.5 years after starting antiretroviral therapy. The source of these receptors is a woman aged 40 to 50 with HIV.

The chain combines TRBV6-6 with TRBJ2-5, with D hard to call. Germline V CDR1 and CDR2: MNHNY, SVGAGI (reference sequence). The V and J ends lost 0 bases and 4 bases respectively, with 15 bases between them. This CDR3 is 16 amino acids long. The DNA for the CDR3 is TGTGCCAGCAGTTACTCGAGGCTTAAAGGTCTAGAGACCCAGTACTTC. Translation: CASSYSRLKGLETQYF.

As DNA, the CDR3 is TGTGCCAGCAGCTTAGAGGGGGGGAGGCAGTTCTTC. Translating gives CASSLEGGRQFF. The chain uses TRBV7-2 and TRBJ2-1, with D tentatively TRBD2 (7 bases). Germline loops: CDR1 SGHTA, CDR2 FQGNSA. Trimming cost V 1 base and J 12 bases, with 10 bases left between them. This CDR3 is 12 amino acids long.

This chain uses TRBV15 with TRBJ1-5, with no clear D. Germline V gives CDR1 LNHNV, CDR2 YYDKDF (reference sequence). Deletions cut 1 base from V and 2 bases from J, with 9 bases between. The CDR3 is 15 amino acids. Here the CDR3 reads CATSRVAGGNQPQHF. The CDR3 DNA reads TGTGCCACCAGCAGAGTAGCGGGAGGCAATCAGCCCCAGCATTTT.

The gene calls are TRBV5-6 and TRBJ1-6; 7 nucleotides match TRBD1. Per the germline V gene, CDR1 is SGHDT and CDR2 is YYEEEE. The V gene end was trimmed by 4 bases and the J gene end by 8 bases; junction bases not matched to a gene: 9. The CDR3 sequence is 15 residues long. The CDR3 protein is CASSRRTGDYSPLHF. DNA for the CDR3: TGTGCCAGCAGCAGACGGACAGGAGATTATTCACCCCTCCACTTT.

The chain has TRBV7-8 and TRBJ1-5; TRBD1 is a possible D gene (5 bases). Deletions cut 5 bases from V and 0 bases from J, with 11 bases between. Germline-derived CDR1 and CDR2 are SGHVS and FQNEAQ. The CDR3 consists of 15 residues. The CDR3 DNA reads TGTGCCAGCAGCCCGGGGACGGATAGCAATCAGCCCCAGCATTTT. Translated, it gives CASSPGTDSNQPQHF.

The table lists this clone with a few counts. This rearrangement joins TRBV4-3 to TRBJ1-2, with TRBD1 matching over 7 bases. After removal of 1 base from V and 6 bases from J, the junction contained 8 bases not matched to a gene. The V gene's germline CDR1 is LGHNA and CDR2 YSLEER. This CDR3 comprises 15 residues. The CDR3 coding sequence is TGCGCCAGCAGCCAAGGGGCTTGGGACAGTAATGGCTACACCTTC. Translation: CASSQGAWDSNGYTF.

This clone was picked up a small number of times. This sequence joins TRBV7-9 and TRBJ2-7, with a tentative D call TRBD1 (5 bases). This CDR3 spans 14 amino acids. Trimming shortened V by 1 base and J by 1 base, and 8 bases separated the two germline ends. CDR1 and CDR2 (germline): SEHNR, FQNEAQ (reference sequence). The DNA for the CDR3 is TGTGCCAGCAGCTTAGAAAGGGGATCCTACGAGCAGTACTTC. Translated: CASSLERGSYEQYF. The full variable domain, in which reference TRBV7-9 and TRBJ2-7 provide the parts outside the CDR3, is DTGVSQNPRHKITKRGQNVTFRCDPISEHNRLYWYRQTLGQGPEFLTYFQNEAQLEKSRLLSDRFSAERPKGSFSTLEIQRTEQGDSAMYLCASSLERGSYEQYFGPGTRLTVT.

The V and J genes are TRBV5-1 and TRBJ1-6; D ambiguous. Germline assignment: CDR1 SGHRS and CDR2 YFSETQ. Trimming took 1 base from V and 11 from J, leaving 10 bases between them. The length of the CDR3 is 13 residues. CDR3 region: CASSLSGFPPLHF. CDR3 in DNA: TGCGCCAGCAGCTTGAGTGGTTTTCCACCCCTCCACTTT.

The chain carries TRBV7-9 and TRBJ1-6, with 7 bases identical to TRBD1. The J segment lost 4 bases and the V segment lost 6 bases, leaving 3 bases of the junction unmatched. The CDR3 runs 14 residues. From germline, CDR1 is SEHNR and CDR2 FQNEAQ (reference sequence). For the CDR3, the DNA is TGTGCCAGCAGGACAGGGAATTATAATTCACCCCTCCACTTT. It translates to CASRTGNYNSPLHF.

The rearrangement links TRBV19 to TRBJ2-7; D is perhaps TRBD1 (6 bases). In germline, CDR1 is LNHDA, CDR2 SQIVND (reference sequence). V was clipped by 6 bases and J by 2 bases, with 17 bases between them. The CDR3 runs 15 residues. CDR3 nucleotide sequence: TGTGCCAGTAGCCTACAGGGAACGGTTCCCTACGAGCAGTACTTC. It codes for CASSLQGTVPYEQYF. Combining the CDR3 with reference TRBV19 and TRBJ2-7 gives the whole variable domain DGGITQSPKYLFRKEGQNVTLSCEQNLNHDAMYWYRQDPGQGLRLIYYSQIVNDFQKGDIAEGYSVSREKKESFPLTVTSAQKNPTAFYLCASSLQGTVPYEQYFGPGTRLTVT.

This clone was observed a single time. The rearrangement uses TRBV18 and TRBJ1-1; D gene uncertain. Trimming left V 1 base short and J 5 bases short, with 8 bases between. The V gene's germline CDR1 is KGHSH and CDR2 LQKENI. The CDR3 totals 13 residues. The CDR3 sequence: CASSPQGSTEAFF. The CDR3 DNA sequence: TGTGCCAGCTCACCACAAGGGAGTACTGAAGCTTTCTTT.

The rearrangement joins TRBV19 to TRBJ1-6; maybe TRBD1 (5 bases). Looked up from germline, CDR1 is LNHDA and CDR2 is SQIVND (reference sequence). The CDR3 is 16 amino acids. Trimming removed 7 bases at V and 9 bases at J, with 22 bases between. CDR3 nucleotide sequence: TGTGCCAGTACCGCTAGGGCTCAGGGAATGGGTTCACCCCTCCACTTT. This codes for CASTARAQGMGSPLHF.

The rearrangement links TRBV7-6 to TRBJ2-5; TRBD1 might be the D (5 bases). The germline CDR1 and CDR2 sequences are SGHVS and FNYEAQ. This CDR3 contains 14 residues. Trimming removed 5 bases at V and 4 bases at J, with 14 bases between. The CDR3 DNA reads TGTGCCAGCAGCCGGACATTATGGAGAGAGACCCAGTACTTC. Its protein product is CASSRTLWRETQYF.

For the CDR3, the DNA is TGTGCCAGCAGCCAAGATCCACAGGGGGCGTGGGATGGCTACACCTTC. It is translated as CASSQDPQGAWDGYTF. V usage is TRBV4-2 and J usage is TRBJ1-2; 9 bases match TRBD1. CDR1 is LGHNA and CDR2 is YNFKEQ in the germline V gene. The CDR3 loop spans 16 amino acids. V trimming: 0 bases; J trimming: 6 bases; junction bases outside the gene matches: 8.

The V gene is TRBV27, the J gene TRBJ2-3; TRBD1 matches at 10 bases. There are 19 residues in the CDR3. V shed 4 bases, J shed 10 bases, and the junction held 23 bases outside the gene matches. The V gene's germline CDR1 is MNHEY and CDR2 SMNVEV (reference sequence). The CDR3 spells CASSYPGTGESGCGLAQYF. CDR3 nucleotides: TGTGCCAGCAGTTACCCCGGGACAGGGGAATCGGGTTGCGGTCTAGCGCAGTATTTT.

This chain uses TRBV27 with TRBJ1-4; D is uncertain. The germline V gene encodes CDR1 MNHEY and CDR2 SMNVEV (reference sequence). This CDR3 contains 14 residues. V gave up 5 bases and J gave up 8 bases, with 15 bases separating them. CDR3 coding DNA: TGTGCCAGCAGTCAAGGGAGTTCGGGGGAAAAACTGTTTTTT. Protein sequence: CASSQGSSGEKLFF. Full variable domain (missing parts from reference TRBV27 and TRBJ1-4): EAQVTQNPRYLITVTGKKLTVTCSQNMNHEYMSWYRQDPGLGLRQIYYSMNVEVTDKGDVPEGYKVSRKEKRNFPLILESPSPNQTSLYFCASSQGSSGEKLFFGSGTQLSVL.

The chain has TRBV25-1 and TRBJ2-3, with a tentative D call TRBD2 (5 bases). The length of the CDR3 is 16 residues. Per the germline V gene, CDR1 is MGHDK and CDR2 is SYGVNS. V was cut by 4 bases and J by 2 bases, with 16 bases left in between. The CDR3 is CASSGMLAQYTDTQYF. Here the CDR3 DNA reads TGTGCCAGCAGTGGGATGCTAGCCCAATACACAGATACGCAGTATTTT.

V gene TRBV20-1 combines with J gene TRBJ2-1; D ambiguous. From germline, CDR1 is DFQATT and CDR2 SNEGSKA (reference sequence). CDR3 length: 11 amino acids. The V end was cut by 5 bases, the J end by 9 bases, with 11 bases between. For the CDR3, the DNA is TGCAGTGCTTCGGTCCCTAGTGAGCAGTTCTTC. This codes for CSASVPSEQFF.

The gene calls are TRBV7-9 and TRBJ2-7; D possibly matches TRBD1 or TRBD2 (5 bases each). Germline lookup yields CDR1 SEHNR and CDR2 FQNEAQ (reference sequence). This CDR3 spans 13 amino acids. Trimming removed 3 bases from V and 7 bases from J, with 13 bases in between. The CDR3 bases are TGTGCCAGCAGCTTCTATGGGACGGAGGAGCAGTACTTC. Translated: CASSFYGTEEQYF.

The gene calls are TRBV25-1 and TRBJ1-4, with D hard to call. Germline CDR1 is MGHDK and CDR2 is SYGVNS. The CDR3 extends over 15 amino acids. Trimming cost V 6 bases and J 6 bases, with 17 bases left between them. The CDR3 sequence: CASRPMVADDEKLFF. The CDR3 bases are TGTGCCAGCAGGCCTATGGTGGCAGACGATGAAAAACTGTTTTTT.

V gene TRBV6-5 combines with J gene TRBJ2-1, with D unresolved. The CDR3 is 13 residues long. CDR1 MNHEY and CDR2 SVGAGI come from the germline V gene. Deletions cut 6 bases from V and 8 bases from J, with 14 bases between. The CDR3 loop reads CASRPLGQDEQFF. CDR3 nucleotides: TGTGCCAGCAGGCCCCTTGGGCAGGATGAGCAGTTCTTC.

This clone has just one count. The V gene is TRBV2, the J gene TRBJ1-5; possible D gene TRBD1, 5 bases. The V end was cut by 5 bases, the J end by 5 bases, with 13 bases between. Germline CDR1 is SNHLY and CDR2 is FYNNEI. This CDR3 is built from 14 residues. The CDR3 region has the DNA TGTGCCAGCAGTCGGGACGGAGAATATCAGCCCCAGCATTTT. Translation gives CASSRDGEYQPQHF.

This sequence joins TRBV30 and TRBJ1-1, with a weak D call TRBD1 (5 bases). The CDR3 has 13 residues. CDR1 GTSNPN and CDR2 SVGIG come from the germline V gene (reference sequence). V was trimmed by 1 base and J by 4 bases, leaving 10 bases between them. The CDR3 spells CAWSGGAGTEAFF. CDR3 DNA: TGTGCCTGGAGTGGCGGGGCGGGCACTGAAGCTTTCTTT.

The CDR3 reads CASSSSWGDIQYF. The CDR3 DNA follows: TGTGCCAGCAGCTCCTCCTGGGGGGACATTCAGTACTTC. V usage is TRBV5-5 and J usage is TRBJ2-4, with a tentative D call TRBD2 (6 bases). Deletions cut 3 bases from V and 8 bases from J, with 12 bases between. Per germline, CDR1 SGHKS and CDR2 YYEKEE (reference sequence). This CDR3 has 13 amino acids.

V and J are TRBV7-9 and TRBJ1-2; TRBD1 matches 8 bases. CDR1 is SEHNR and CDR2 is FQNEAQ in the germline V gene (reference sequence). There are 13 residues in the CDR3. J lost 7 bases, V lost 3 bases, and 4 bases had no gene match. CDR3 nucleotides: TGTGCCAGCAGCTTCCCAGGGGGCTTTGGCTACACCTTC. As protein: CASSFPGGFGYTF.

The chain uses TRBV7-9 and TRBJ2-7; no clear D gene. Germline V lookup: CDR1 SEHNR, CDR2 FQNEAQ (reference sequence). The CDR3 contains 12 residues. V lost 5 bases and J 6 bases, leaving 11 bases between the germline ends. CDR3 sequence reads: CASSPKSSEQYF. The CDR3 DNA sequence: TGTGCCAGCAGCCCAAAATCCAGCGAGCAGTACTTC.

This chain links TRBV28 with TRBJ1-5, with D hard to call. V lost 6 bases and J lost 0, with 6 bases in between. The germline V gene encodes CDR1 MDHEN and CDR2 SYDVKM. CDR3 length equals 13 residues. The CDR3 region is CASSLYSNQPQHF. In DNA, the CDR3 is TGTGCCAGCAGCCTTTATAGCAATCAGCCCCAGCATTTT.

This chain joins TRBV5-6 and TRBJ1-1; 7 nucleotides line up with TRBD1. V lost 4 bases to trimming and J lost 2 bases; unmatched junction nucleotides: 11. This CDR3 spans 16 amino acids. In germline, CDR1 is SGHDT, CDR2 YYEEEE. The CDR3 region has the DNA TGTGCCAGCAGCATAAGCCCGACAGGGATAAACACTGAAGCTTTCTTT. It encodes CASSISPTGINTEAFF.